The rows below give T cell receptor beta chains drawn from one sample of a study of T cells after yellow fever vaccination. TCRdb processed the 5' RACE reads anew with MiXCR; each CDR3 protein has one entry. The sample contains 450,000 to 550,000 distinct CDR3 sequences, 21% of which appear only once. The material was PBMCs, obtained approximately 22 days after the first yellow fever vaccination. The receptors derive from a man aged 18 to 30 who received the YFV17D yellow fever vaccine. CDR3s include the opening cysteine and the closing phenylalanine or tryptophan. D genes are given only for firm matches. Not every row has a clone size; where given, it reads once, few, many or a size class.

TRBJ2-2,TRBV20-1,many,TRBD2,CSAISGGVTGELFF,TGCAGTGCTATTAGCGGGGGGGTCACCGGGGAGCTGTTTTTT
TRBJ2-1,TRBV4-3,NA,TRBD1,CASSQDPRGRTNEQFF,TGCGCCAGCAGCCAAGACCCCAGGGGGCGTACCAATGAGCAGTTCTTC
TRBJ1-2,TRBV11-2,NA,NA,CASSLVQGTGYTF,TGTGCCAGCAGCTTAGTCCAGGGGACCGGCTACACCTTC
TRBJ2-2,TRBV5-8,once,NA,CASSFGITRTGELFF,TGTGCCAGCAGCTTCGGGATTACGAGAACCGGGGAGCTGTTTTTT
TRBJ2-1,TRBV28,few,NA,CASSLREDHNEQFF,TGTGCCAGCAGTTTAAGGGAGGACCACAATGAGCAGTTCTTC
TRBJ1-1,TRBV7-9,many,NA,CASSRVVAEAFF,TGTGCCAGCAGTCGTGTGGTGGCCGAAGCTTTCTTT
TRBJ2-5,TRBV7-2,NA,TRBD2,CASSLAGRGASQETQYF,TGTGCCAGCAGCTTAGCCGGGCGGGGGGCCTCCCAAGAGACCCAGTACTTC
TRBJ1-2,TRBV5-1,NA,NA,CASSLENVGRANYGYTF,TGCGCCAGCAGCTTGGAGAATGTCGGTAGGGCTAACTATGGCTACACCTTC
TRBJ2-5,TRBV10-2,NA,NA,CASRVGGPQETQYF,TGCGCCAGCAGAGTGGGGGGGCCACAAGAGACCCAGTACTTC
TRBJ2-1,TRBV27,NA,TRBD1,CASRLTGNHYNEQFF,TGTGCCAGCAGGCTGACAGGGAACCACTACAATGAGCAGTTCTTC
TRBJ1-2,TRBV7-3,few,NA,CASSLEVGYGYTF,TGTGCCAGCAGCTTAGAGGTCGGCTATGGCTACACCTTC
TRBJ1-2,TRBV28,few,NA,CASSLGYREGYGYTF,TGTGCCAGCAGTTTAGGGTACAGGGAAGGATATGGCTACACCTTC
TRBJ2-2,TRBV14,NA,NA,CASSQLEGAVGELFF,TGTGCCAGCAGCCAATTGGAGGGGGCGGTCGGGGAGCTGTTTTTT
TRBJ2-5,TRBV3-1,NA,NA,CASSHVETQYF,TGTGCCAGCAGCCATGTAGAGACCCAGTACTTC
TRBJ1-5,TRBV12-3/TRBV12-4,NA,NA,CASSVSGVNQPQHF,TGTGCCAGCAGTGTCAGCGGAGTAAATCAGCCCCAGCATTTT
TRBJ2-5,TRBV20-1,few,TRBD2,CSASPLAGASKETQYF,TGCAGTGCTAGTCCGCTAGCGGGGGCCTCAAAAGAGACCCAGTACTTC
TRBJ2-1,TRBV5-1,NA,TRBD2,CASHRGGGGAVDEQFF,TGCGCCAGCCACCGGGGAGGCGGGGGGGCCGTCGATGAGCAGTTCTTC
TRBJ1-2,TRBV19,few,NA,CASRPRAAHNYGYTF,TGTGCCAGTAGGCCCCGGGCGGCCCATAACTATGGCTACACCTTC
TRBJ1-6,TRBV6-2/TRBV6-3,few,NA,CASSYAGKSPLHF,TGTGCCAGCAGTTACGCAGGGAAATCACCCCTCCACTTT
TRBJ1-2,TRBV7-2,NA,NA,CASSLRGGGSGGYTF,TGTGCCAGCAGCTTACGGGGCGGGGGGAGTGGTGGCTACACCTTC
TRBJ2-2,TRBV19,NA,TRBD2,CASSIEPGGGAGELFF,TGTGCCAGTAGTATAGAACCCGGGGGAGGGGCCGGGGAGCTGTTTTTT
TRBJ2-5,TRBV10-3,NA,NA,CAISGLEETQYF,TGTGCCATCAGTGGACTGGAAGAGACCCAGTACTTC